These T cell receptor beta chains were read from a single sample in a study of shared clonotypes between healthy human individuals. Method: immunoSEQ multiplex PCR; TCRdb's copy keeps in-frame clones and lacks some. The sample holds under 600,000 clones, about 96% seen once. The sample comprised naive CD4+ T cells sorted from blood. These receptors were taken from a woman in her thirties in good health. The CDR3 runs from the conserved cysteine through the conserved F or W. A D gene is named only where the DNA matches it firmly. Not all rows give a size; the values are once, few, many and, for expanded clones, a class.

d_call	clone_size	j_call	v_call	cdr3_nt	cdr3_aa
TRBD2	-	TRBJ2-3	TRBV10-3	TGTGCCATCGGACCGCGGGAGGGTGTGTCAGATACGCAGTATTTT	CAIGPREGVSDTQYF
-	-	TRBJ2-7	TRBV27	TGTGCCAGCAGTTTATGGGCGGGATCACCCCTAGGTGGGCCCGAGCAGTACTTC	CASSLWAGSPLGGPEQYF
-	-	TRBJ1-3	TRBV11-2	TGTGCCAGCAGCTTAGGTTCAGGGACTGGAAACACCATATATTTT	CASSLGSGTGNTIYF
-	-	TRBJ2-3	TRBV7-2	TGTGCCAGCAGCTTTACAGCAGTAGCAGATACGCAGTATTTT	CASSFTAVADTQYF
-	-	TRBJ2-1	TRBV11-2	TGTGCCAGCAGCCCCATCCGAGCAGCGGCCGGGGCCGTCGATGAGCAGTTCTTC	CASSPIRAAAGAVDEQFF
-	-	TRBJ1-4	TRBV28	TGTGCCAGCAGCACCGACAGGTACGAAAAACTGTTTTTT	CASSTDRYEKLFF
TRBD1	-	TRBJ2-7	TRBV23-1	TGCGCCAGCAGTCAATCCTGGACAGGTAAGGGAAACGAGCAGTACTTC	CASSQSWTGKGNEQYF
TRBD2	-	TRBJ2-1	TRBV4-2	TGTGCCAGCAGCCAACCTAGCGGGGGGGCGTCCAATGAGCAGTTCTTC	CASSQPSGGASNEQFF
TRBD1	-	TRBJ2-5	TRBV2	TGTGCCAGCAGTGGGAACAGGGGGCGTTCGACCCAGTACTTC	CASSGNRGRSTQYF
-	-	TRBJ2-7	TRBV21-1	TGTGCCAGCAGCACGATGACAGGGACTAGCGGGATCCCCAAACCGTACGAGCAGTACTTC	CASSTMTGTSGIPKPYEQYF
-	few	TRBJ1-4	TRBV30	TGTGCCTGGACCCATGATCCTGGGGGGGGAAAACTGTTTTTT	CAWTHDPGGGKLFF
-	-	TRBJ1-4	TRBV28	TGTGCCAGCACCATCGGAGCAACTAATGAAAAACTGTTTTTT	CASTIGATNEKLFF
-	once	TRBJ2-3	TRBV9	TGTGCCAGCAGCGTAGTTGGGGGCCCGGTTGATACGCAGTATTTT	CASSVVGGPVDTQYF
-	-	TRBJ2-7	TRBV11-2	TGTGCCAGCAGCTCCAAGATCGGGGAACCCTACGAGCAGTACTTC	CASSSKIGEPYEQYF
-	-	TRBJ2-7	TRBV5-1	TGCGCCAGCAGCGCCAGGGGACTCTCCGAGCAGTACTTC	CASSARGLSEQYF
-	-	TRBJ2-6	TRBV6-1	TGTGCCAGCAGTGATGGGGTAACGTCCTCTGGGGCCAACGTCCTGACTTTC	CASSDGVTSSGANVLTF
-	-	TRBJ2-7	TRBV28	TGTGCCAGCCGGGGAGTCAATGGGCAGTACTTC	CASRGVNGQYF
TRBD2	-	TRBJ2-7	TRBV4-1	TGCGCCAGCAGCCAACCTTTGACTAGCGGGAGTAACGAGCAGTACTTC	CASSQPLTSGSNEQYF
TRBD2	-	TRBJ2-2	TRBV5-4	TGTGCCAGCAGCCCGGGACTAGCGGGAGTTGGCGGGGAGCTGTTTTTT	CASSPGLAGVGGELFF
TRBD1	-	TRBJ1-1	TRBV6-1	TGTGCCAGCAGAATACGACAGGGGCGGTGGACTGAAGCTTTCTTT	CASRIRQGRWTEAFF
-	-	TRBJ2-3	TRBV2	TGTGCCAGCAGTGGACAGAGCTTATCTCGCACAGATACGCAGTATTTT	CASSGQSLSRTDTQYF
TRBD1	-	TRBJ2-1	TRBV18	TGTGCCAGCTCACTTTTCTCCGGGACAGGGGTCCGCAATGAGCAGTTCTTC	CASSLFSGTGVRNEQFF
-	-	TRBJ2-2	TRBV11-2	TGTGCCAGCGCCGTAGATGTAGCGATAAACACCGGGGAGCTGTTTTTT	CASAVDVAINTGELFF
-	-	TRBJ2-2	TRBV11-2	TGTGCCAGCAGCCTAGAGGGGTACACCGGGGAGCTGTTTTTT	CASSLEGYTGELFF
-	-	TRBJ1-4	TRBV10-3	TGTGCCATCAGTGAGGGGGGCCGGACAATTGAAAAACTGTTTTTT	CAISEGGRTIEKLFF
TRBD1	-	TRBJ2-2	TRBV19	TGTGCCAGTAGAAACCACCAGGGGGACACCGGGGAGCTGTTTTTT	CASRNHQGDTGELFF
TRBD1	-	TRBJ1-5	TRBV10-3	TGTGCCATCAGTTCCGGACAGGTGTATGATCAGCCCCAGCATTTT	CAISSGQVYDQPQHF
-	-	TRBJ1-3	TRBV4-1	TGCGCCAGCAGCCAAGATCTTTTATCGGGGGCGAGGGGGGATTTCTTT	CASSQDLLSGARGDFF
TRBD1	once	TRBJ2-1	TRBV5-1	TGCGCCAGCAGCTTACAGGGGGCCCATGAGCAGTTCTTC	CASSLQGAHEQFF
-	once	TRBJ1-4	TRBV28	TGTGCCAGCTGGGATGCAGGGACGAGAGAAAAACTGTTTTTT	CASWDAGTREKLFF
-	once	TRBJ2-1	TRBV6-5	TGTGCCAGCAGTGCAACAGGACGAACATACAATGAGCAGTTCTTC	CASSATGRTYNEQFF
-	-	TRBJ1-1	TRBV9	TGTGCCAGCAGCGTTACGCCCGGGCAGAACACTGAAGCTTTCTTT	CASSVTPGQNTEAFF
-	-	TRBJ2-2	TRBV10-2	TGCGCCAGCATATATTGGGACACCGGGGAGCTGTTTTTT	CASIYWDTGELFF
-	-	TRBJ1-1	TRBV20-1	TGCAGTGCTAACGGGGACACTGAAGCTTTCTTT	CSANGDTEAFF
TRBD1	-	TRBJ1-2	TRBV30	TGTGCCTGGAGTCGCCAGGGGGCCGTTTATGGCTACACCTTC	CAWSRQGAVYGYTF
-	once	TRBJ1-1	TRBV27	TGTGCCAGCAGTTTCAACGGACGCCCAGGGAACACTGAAGCTTTCTTT	CASSFNGRPGNTEAFF
-	-	TRBJ1-5	TRBV28	TGTGCCAGCAGTGGTAATCAGCCCCAGCATTTT	CASSGNQPQHF
-	-	TRBJ1-3	TRBV19	TGTGCCAGTATAAGTGACTACTCTGGAAACACCATATATTTT	CASISDYSGNTIYF
-	-	TRBJ2-1	TRBV10-3	TGTGCCATCAGTGAGTCTGTGGCGGTCCTCAATGAGCAGTTCTTC	CAISESVAVLNEQFF
TRBD2	-	TRBJ2-5	TRBV25-1	TGTGCCAGCAGTGAAGGGAGCGGGGCCCAGTACTTC	CASSEGSGAQYF
TRBD2	-	TRBJ2-1	TRBV7-3	TGTGCCAGCAGCTACTATGTTGGGACTAGCGGGAGTGGTGAGCAGTTCTTC	CASSYYVGTSGSGEQFF
-	-	TRBJ2-7	TRBV11-2	TGTGCCAGCAGCTTAGATCCAGGTCGTTCCTACGAGCAGTACTTC	CASSLDPGRSYEQYF
TRBD1	-	TRBJ2-5	TRBV4-1	TGCGCCAGCAGCCAAGTAGGCCGTCGGACAGGCACGGAGACCCAGTACTTC	CASSQVGRRTGTETQYF
-	-	TRBJ1-3	TRBV11-2	TGTGCCAGCAGCTTAGAGTCCGGGGGGGATGATGGAAACACCATATATTTT	CASSLESGGDDGNTIYF
TRBD1	-	TRBJ2-1	TRBV5-1	TGCGCCAGCAGCCTCGGACAGGGCTCCTACAATGAGCAGTTCTTC	CASSLGQGSYNEQFF
-	-	TRBJ2-7	TRBV30	TGTGCCTGGAGTGTACTCTCGGTCGCGGACGAGCAGTACTTC	CAWSVLSVADEQYF
-	-	TRBJ1-6	TRBV6-6	TGTGCCAGCAGTCCCCCCGGGTATAATTCACCCCTCCACTTT	CASSPPGYNSPLHF
TRBD2	-	TRBJ2-5	TRBV18	TGTGCCAGCTCACCCGGGGTAGCGGGAGGCTCCGGGACCCAGTACTTC	CASSPGVAGGSGTQYF
-	-	TRBJ2-3	TRBV6-5	TGTGCCAGCAGTTTAGCGGAGCGCACAGATACGCAGTATTTT	CASSLAERTDTQYF